The 16 T cell receptor beta chains below were found in one sample sequenced in a study of blood T cell repertoires in COVID-19. The repertoire was sequenced with immunoSEQ multiplex PCR; TCRdb's copy has only in-frame clones and lacks some. The table lists 70,000 or so clones, 87% of them singletons. The sequenced sample was peripheral blood. The source of these receptors is a woman under 30 with acute or convalescent COVID-19.

This clone has only one observation. V gene TRBV5-1 combines with J gene TRBJ2-1; 9 positions agree with TRBD1. CDR1 SGHRS and CDR2 YFSETQ come from the germline V gene. Trimming took 4 bases from V and 0 from J; bases not matched to a gene: 2. The CDR3 is 15 residues long. CDR3: CASSLGQGSYNEQFF. The CDR3 DNA sequence: TGCGCCAGCAGCCTGGGACAGGGCTCCTACAATGAGCAGTTCTTC.

V and J are TRBV19 and TRBJ2-3, with TRBD1 matching over 11 bases. This CDR3 has 15 amino acids. Losses at the gene ends were 5 bases for V and 5 bases for J; bases not matched to a gene: 6. Germline assignment: CDR1 LNHDA and CDR2 SQIVND (reference sequence). CDR3 sequence reads: CASSPWTGGVDTQYF. CDR3 DNA sequence: TGTGCCAGTAGTCCATGGACAGGGGGCGTAGATACGCAGTATTTT. The full variable domain, its missing parts supplied by reference TRBV19 and TRBJ2-3, is DGGITQSPKYLFRKEGQNVTLSCEQNLNHDAMYWYRQDPGQGLRLIYYSQIVNDFQKGDIAEGYSVSREKKESFPLTVTSAQKNPTAFYLCASSPWTGGVDTQYFGPGTRLTVL.

J is TRBJ2-2 and V is TRBV7-2; D possibly corresponds to TRBD1 (7 bases). CDR3 length: 17 residues. Between the trimmed V and J ends, which lost 6 bases and 0 bases, there was a span of 17 bases. CDR1 SGHTA and CDR2 FQGNSA come from the germline V gene. For the CDR3, the DNA is TGTGCCAGCAGGCAATCAGGGGGACTCGCGAACACCGGGGAGCTGTTTTTT. This translates into CASRQSGGLANTGELFF.

The V gene is TRBV3-1 (or the pseudogene TRBV3-2), the J gene TRBJ2-1, with TRBD1 matching over 10 bases. The length of the CDR3 is 14 residues. V lost 10 bases, J lost 7 bases, and 10 bases stayed unmatched. Germline V CDR1 and CDR2: LGHDT, YNNKEL (reference sequence). The CDR3 here is CAKLRQGAINEQFF. The CDR3 DNA sequence: TGTGCCAAACTTCGACAGGGGGCAATTAATGAGCAGTTCTTC.

The chain joins TRBV7-2 to TRBJ1-1, with D perhaps TRBD1 (6 bases). Germline V gene data show CDR1 as SGHTA and CDR2 as FQGNSA. The CDR3 runs 16 residues. V was cut by 5 bases and J by 0 bases, with 16 bases left in between. CDR3 DNA: TGTGCCAGCAGCCCGCAGAGTGGGGGCCTGAACACTGAAGCTTTCTTT. Protein: CASSPQSGGLNTEAFF.

The CDR3 sequence: CASSQGKGKGARDTEAFF. CDR3 nucleotide sequence: TGTGCCAGCAGCCAAGGGAAAGGAAAGGGGGCAAGGGACACTGAAGCTTTCTTT. The chain uses TRBV3-1 (or the pseudogene TRBV3-2) and TRBJ1-1; 7 bases are a match to TRBD1. Germline lookup yields CDR1 LGHDT and CDR2 YNNKEL (reference sequence). This CDR3 has 18 residues. V shed 1 base and J 3 bases; nucleotides not matched to a gene: 14.

The chain uses TRBV5-1 and TRBJ2-3, with TRBD1 matching 9 bases. Germline V gives CDR1 SGHRS, CDR2 YFSETQ. Germline trimming cut 0 bases from V and 1 base from J; bases unmatched to any gene: 3. The CDR3 is 16 amino acids. CDR3 protein: CASSLDRQGGTDTQYF. The CDR3 DNA is TGCGCCAGCAGCTTGGACCGACAGGGGGGCACAGATACGCAGTATTTT.

The chain has TRBV6-1 and TRBJ1-2; perhaps TRBD1 as D (6 bases). The germline V gene encodes CDR1 MNHNS and CDR2 SASEGT. With 8 bases removed from V and 8 bases from J, the gap between germline ends came to 18 bases. This CDR3 contains 13 residues. CDR3 sequence: CASYEAGVRGYTF. As DNA, the CDR3 is TGTGCCAGCTATGAAGCAGGGGTGAGAGGCTACACCTTC.

The chain combines TRBV4-2 with TRBJ2-1; possible D gene TRBD1, 5 bases. The V end lost 4 bases, the J end lost 5 bases, and 12 bases lay between the germline ends. Germline V gives CDR1 LGHNA, CDR2 YNFKEQ. The CDR3 is 14 amino acids. The CDR3 is CASSRTTGHNEQFF. For the CDR3, the DNA is TGTGCCAGCAGCCGGACAACAGGCCACAATGAGCAGTTCTTC.

V gene TRBV3-1 (or the pseudogene TRBV3-2) combines with J gene TRBJ2-7; no clear D gene. The germline V gene has CDR1 LGHDT and CDR2 YNNKEL (reference sequence). The CDR3 extends over 12 amino acids. V dropped 1 base and J dropped 6 bases, with 7 bases sitting between them. This chain's CDR3 is CASSQGPSEQYF. CDR3 bases: TGTGCCAGCAGCCAAGGGCCCTCCGAGCAGTACTTC.

The chain recombines TRBV5-1 with TRBJ1-5; TRBD1 agrees at 8 bases. Germline CDR1 and CDR2: SGHRS and YFSETQ. Trimming cost V 2 bases and J 4 bases; bases outside gene matches: 5. The CDR3 is 15 amino acids. CDR3 in DNA: TGCGCCAGCAGCTTCGGGACAGGTCGAAATCAGCCCCAGCATTTT. Translating gives CASSFGTGRNQPQHF. The whole variable domain, remainder taken from reference TRBV5-1 and TRBJ1-5, is KAGVTQTPRYLIKTRGQQVTLSCSPISGHRSVSWYQQTPGQGLQFLFEYFSETQRNKGNFPGRFSGRQFSNSRSEMNVSTLELGDSALYLCASSFGTGRNQPQHFGDGTRLSIL.

A few counts support this clone. The chain combines TRBV18 with TRBJ1-1; TRBD1 matches 9 bases. Germline CDR1 is KGHSH and CDR2 is LQKENI. The CDR3 has 18 amino acids. With V trimmed by 4 bases and J by 6 bases, 18 bases remained unmatched. The CDR3 DNA follows: TGTGCCAGCTCACAGCGAACAGGGGGCGGTTTAACTTCTTCTGAAGCTTTCTTT. Translation gives CASSQRTGGGLTSSEAFF.

The rearrangement uses TRBV7-9 and TRBJ2-1; 9 positions agree with TRBD1. CDR1 SEHNR and CDR2 FQNEAQ come from the germline V gene (reference sequence). The V and J ends lost 6 bases and 5 bases, in that order; junction bases with no gene match: 5. The CDR3 has 14 amino acids. CDR3 in DNA: TGTGCCAGCAGGAAGGGACAGGGCCACAATGAGCAGTTCTTC. Translation: CASRKGQGHNEQFF.

The chain recombines TRBV11-3 with TRBJ2-1; TRBD2 agrees at 10 bases. This CDR3 comprises 14 residues. Per germline, CDR1 SGHNT and CDR2 YENEEA. The J segment lost 2 bases and the V segment lost 5 bases, leaving 0 bases of the junction unmatched. CDR3 DNA: TGTGCCAGCAGCAGCGGGGGGGCCTACAATGAGCAGTTCTTC. Its translation is CASSSGGAYNEQFF.

The chain has TRBV5-6 and TRBJ2-2; D not certain. From germline, CDR1 is SGHDT and CDR2 YYEEEE. V dropped 2 bases and J dropped 6 bases, with 14 bases sitting between them. The CDR3 length is 15 residues. The CDR3 loop reads CASSLGSGAAGELFF. CDR3 nucleotides: TGTGCCAGCAGCTTAGGATCGGGTGCAGCCGGGGAGCTGTTTTTT.

The chain carries TRBV2 and TRBJ1-4; D gene uncertain. V lost 7 bases and J lost 5, with 14 bases in between. The CDR3 is 14 amino acids. CDR1 is SNHLY, CDR2 FYNNEI, per germline. DNA of the CDR3: TGTGCCAGCACCGCCGGGAGGGTGAATGAAAAACTGTTTTTT. This encodes CASTAGRVNEKLFF.